This TCR beta chain was recovered during a study of early T cells in non-severe SARS-CoV-2 infection. The wider study: Sequenced bulk RNA came from whole blood that was unsorted, and chains were unpaired.

The study's findings and limits: VDJdb-based annotation leaned toward anti-spike CD8 responses and missed private and CD4 specificities.

The germline gives CDR1 DFQATT, CDR2 SNEGSKA (reference sequence). The CDR3 consists of 11 residues. V gave up 3 bases and J gave up 15 bases, with 15 bases separating them. Unique molecular identifiers tagged individual cDNA molecules. From the 5' RACE reads, TCRdb called clonotypes with MiXCR, one entry per CDR3 protein. The profile covers roughly 50,000 distinct CDR3 sequences, with 8.5% to 10% appearing a single time and almost 8.5% taken by the ten largest. This clonotype was recorded many times. The antigen remains unidentified. The TCR was taken from an adult who was a healthcare worker with PCR-confirmed SARS-CoV-2 infection or an uninfected control (not recorded which). V usage is TRBV20-1 and J usage is TRBJ2-1, with D perhaps assigned TRBD1 or TRBD2 (5 bases each). Sequencing was carried out using whole blood. DNA for the CDR3: TGCAGTGCTAGCGGGGCGGGTAGGTGGTTCTTC. It codes for CSASGAGRWFF.